This TCR beta chain was retrieved from a study of Tregs in tolerant kidney transplant recipients. Study results and limitations: Antigen-driven expansion was suggested because donor-specific Tregs expanded more than all Tregs in tolerant patients.

The CDR3 is made up of 12 amino acids. With 4 bases clipped from V and 5 bases from J, the junction kept 4 bases outside the gene matches. Germline V gene sequence: CDR1 SQVTM, CDR2 ANQGSEA. Profiled with immunoSEQ multiplex PCR; TCRdb holds only in-frame clones, not every one. The profile shows about 110,000 clones, roughly 89% of them singletons. Regarding this clone: The target antigen is unknown.

The sample in question was CD4+ T cells from blood, obtained before the transplant. The chain couples TRBV29-1 to TRBJ1-2, with 7 positions matching TRBD1. The clonotype comes from a human donor who received a combined kidney and bone marrow transplant. The CDR3, as DNA: TGCAGCGTTGTCGGGACAGATTATGGCTACACCTTC. Protein sequence: CSVVGTDYGYTF.